The present T cell receptor (beta chain) was sequenced within a study of cytomegalovirus exposure and HLA in healthy donors. Primers included in the PCR were 60 Vbeta and 13 Jbeta primers. Sequenced by immunoSEQ multiplex PCR; TCRdb stores in-frame clones only, minus some. The repertoire holds roughly 180,000 clones, roughly 8.7% seen once, with 1% to 1.5% in the top ten. This clone was detected only a few times. The CDR3 consists of 14 residues. Trimming at V came to 7 bases and at J to 5 bases, leaving 8 bases not matched to a gene. Germline CDR1 reads WSHSY; CDR2 reads SAAADI. The J gene is TRBJ2-5, the V gene TRBV10-2, with 9 positions matching TRBD2. The sequence was collected from a woman aged 30 to 39 in good health and CMV-seropositive. The sample taken for sequencing was PBMCs. This chain's CDR3 is CASNSGSSVETQYF. Written as DNA, the CDR3 is TGCGCCAGCAATAGCGGGAGTTCGGTTGAGACCCAGTACTTC.